The clone carrying this T cell receptor beta chain was picked up a small number of times. Its antigen is currently unknown. This sample is part of a study of OX40 agonist ivuxolimab in advanced cancers. Study-wide background: Ivuxolimab, an antibody that agonizes OX40 (CD134), was administered to the patients. Treatment received earlier with anti-PD-1, anti-PD-L1 or anti-CTLA-4 agents was allowed, and over 35% had some. General study results and limits: Clonal expansion was seen in CD4+ and CD8+ blood T cells by week 6 at 0.1 to 3.0 mg/kg.

Repertoires were generated with immunoSEQ multiplex PCR, while TCRdb's copy carries only in-frame clones and drops some. The sample has some 69,000 clones; over 60% are singletons. This TCR derives from an adult with an advanced solid tumor such as melanoma, head and neck, liver or kidney cancer. The sequencing used CD4+ or CD8+ T cells sorted from blood, collected in a trial of the OX40 agonist ivuxolimab.

The CDR3 bases are TGTGCCAGCAGTTACAGCGGGGCCACTAATTCACCCCTCCACTTT. Encoded protein: CASSYSGATNSPLHF. This rearrangement joins TRBV27 to TRBJ1-6; TRBD1 might be the D (5 bases). The CDR3 length is 15 residues. Germline loops: CDR1 MNHEY, CDR2 SMNVEV (reference sequence). The V gene lost 4 bases and the J gene lost 6 bases, with 13 bases spanning the gap.